This TCR beta chain was captured by sequencing in a study of spatial heterogeneity in lung cancer. Whole-study findings and limits: There were more appearances of ubiquitous expanded tumor TCRs in blood at resection than at follow-up.

The time point here: blood at routine non-recurrence follow-up after resection. Sequencing of whole RNA from tumor, nontumor lung or frozen PBMC involved no sorting. This clonotype was counted a few times. Antigen: not known. TCRdb re-called the 5' RACE reads with MiXCR, one entry per CDR3 protein. The sample contains roughly 120,000 distinct CDR3 sequences, 11% of which appear only once. The CDR3 has 16 residues. Germline CDR1 is SGHVS and CDR2 is FQNEAQ. Trimming took off 4 bases at V and 4 bases at J, with 16 bases between the two ends. The rearrangement uses TRBV7-8 and TRBJ2-2; D may match TRBD1 or TRBD2 (5 bases each). Sample: PBMCs, taken at follow-up. The clonotype was recovered from a female donor with early-stage non-small cell lung cancer. The CDR3 region is CASSSYPRDPTGELFF. The CDR3 DNA reads TGTGCCAGCAGCTCCTACCCCCGGGACCCCACCGGGGAGCTGTTTTTT.